These T cell receptor beta chains were read from a single sample in a study of beta chain features in type 1 diabetes. This table comes from immunoSEQ multiplex PCR, and its TCRdb copy is limited to in-frame clones, with some not included. The sample has some 410,000 clones, roughly an eighth seen once; the top ten hold 0.045% to 0.05%. The sample was naive CD4+ T cells from blood. These receptors were collected from a woman aged 18-35 years in good health. CDR3s include the opening cysteine and the closing phenylalanine or tryptophan. Each record gives: V gene, J gene, D gene, clone size, CDR3 DNA, CDR3 protein. The D gene is left open where the match is weak. Some rows have no size entry. The others give once, few or many, or a class for an expanded clone.

TRBV5-6	TRBJ2-3	-	few	TGTGCCAGCAGCTCGGAGGTGTCTATCAGCACAGATACGCAGTATTTT	CASSSEVSISTDTQYF
TRBV30	TRBJ1-5	-	few	TGTGCCTGGGGAAGGGAGGGCAATCAGCCCCAGCATTTT	CAWGREGNQPQHF
TRBV9	TRBJ2-1	-	few	TGTGCCAGCAGCCCAACTCAGGGGTCACCCTACAATGAGCAGTTCTTC	CASSPTQGSPYNEQFF
TRBV30	TRBJ2-3	-	few	TGTGCCTGGAGTTATCCGGGACCTCGAACAGATACGCAGTATTTT	CAWSYPGPRTDTQYF
TRBV25-1	TRBJ1-4	-	-	TGTGCCAGCAGTGATGCCGCGGACAGCGCAAAACTGTTTTTT	CASSDAADSAKLFF
TRBV4-2	TRBJ1-2	-	few	TGTGCCAGCAGCCAAGTCGCAGGGTACAACTATGGCTACACCTTC	CASSQVAGYNYGYTF
TRBV9	TRBJ2-4	-	-	TGTGCCAGCAGCCGGGATACAGTCCCCAAAAACATTCAGTACTTC	CASSRDTVPKNIQYF
TRBV4-1	TRBJ2-3	TRBD2	few	TGCGCCAGCAGCCACGGATCGCGGGACTACACAGATACGCAGTATTTT	CASSHGSRDYTDTQYF
TRBV7-2	TRBJ2-5	TRBD2	few	TGTGCCAGCAGCTCAATGGCTAGCGGGGGAACGGCCCAGTACTTC	CASSSMASGGTAQYF
TRBV5-6	TRBJ1-3	-	once	TGTGCCAGCAGCTTATTGGATCCGGCAGCCTCTGGAAACACCATATATTTT	CASSLLDPAASGNTIYF
TRBV4-1	TRBJ2-1	-	-	TGCGCCAGCAGCCGGACTGGGTGGGGCGAGCAGTTCTTC	CASSRTGWGEQFF
TRBV7-2	TRBJ2-5	TRBD2	-	TGTGCCAGCGGACTAGCGGGGGGGCAAGAGACCCAGTACTTC	CASGLAGGQETQYF
TRBV7-2	TRBJ1-6	-	few	TGTGCCAGCAGCTTGTCGCAGTCCCGGGGGTATAATTCACCCCTCCACTTT	CASSLSQSRGYNSPLHF
TRBV18	TRBJ2-4	TRBD1	-	TGTGCCAGCTCACCTCCACAGGGGGCGCAGAGCATTCAGTACTTC	CASSPPQGAQSIQYF
TRBV27	TRBJ2-3	-	few	TGTGCCAGCAGTTTATCGGACGTTAGAGATACGCAGTATTTT	CASSLSDVRDTQYF
TRBV30	TRBJ2-4	-	-	TGTGCCTGGTCCCGTACCCTCGCCAAAAACATTCAGTACTTC	CAWSRTLAKNIQYF
TRBV30	TRBJ1-1	TRBD1	-	TGTGCCCGAAGCAGACAGGGGGCATCAACTCGTGGCACTGAAGCTTTCTTT	CARSRQGASTRGTEAFF
TRBV29-1	TRBJ1-1	TRBD1	-	TGCAGCGTTGGTCGTGGGACAGGGGACACTGAAGCTTTCTTT	CSVGRGTGDTEAFF
TRBV7-2	TRBJ2-3	-	-	TGTGCCAGCAGTTCAAGGCGACAGCGCACAGATACGCAGTATTTT	CASSSRRQRTDTQYF
TRBV7-9	TRBJ2-5	-	-	TGTGCCAGCAGCTTACTGAGAGACCAAGAGACCCAGTACTTC	CASSLLRDQETQYF
TRBV4-1	TRBJ1-5	-	-	TGCGCCAGCAGCCAAATCGGGGATCAGCCCCAGCATTTT	CASSQIGDQPQHF
TRBV29-1	TRBJ1-2	TRBD1	few	TGCAGCGTTGAAAGATGGACAGGGAATGGCTACACCTTC	CSVERWTGNGYTF
TRBV29-1	TRBJ2-2	-	few	TGCAGCGCTCCCGTCCACCATCAAAGGGGGGAGCTGTTTTTT	CSAPVHHQRGELFF
TRBV10-3	TRBJ1-5	-	few	TGTGCCATCAGTAACCGGGACATAGATCAGCCCCAGCATTTT	CAISNRDIDQPQHF
TRBV7-9	TRBJ1-1	-	-	TGTGCCAGCAGCCCTTCTTTGGGGCACAACACTGAAGCTTTCTTT	CASSPSLGHNTEAFF
TRBV9	TRBJ2-3	TRBD2	few	TGTGCCAGCAGCGTAGTTGGACTAGCGGTCACAGATACGCAGTATTTT	CASSVVGLAVTDTQYF